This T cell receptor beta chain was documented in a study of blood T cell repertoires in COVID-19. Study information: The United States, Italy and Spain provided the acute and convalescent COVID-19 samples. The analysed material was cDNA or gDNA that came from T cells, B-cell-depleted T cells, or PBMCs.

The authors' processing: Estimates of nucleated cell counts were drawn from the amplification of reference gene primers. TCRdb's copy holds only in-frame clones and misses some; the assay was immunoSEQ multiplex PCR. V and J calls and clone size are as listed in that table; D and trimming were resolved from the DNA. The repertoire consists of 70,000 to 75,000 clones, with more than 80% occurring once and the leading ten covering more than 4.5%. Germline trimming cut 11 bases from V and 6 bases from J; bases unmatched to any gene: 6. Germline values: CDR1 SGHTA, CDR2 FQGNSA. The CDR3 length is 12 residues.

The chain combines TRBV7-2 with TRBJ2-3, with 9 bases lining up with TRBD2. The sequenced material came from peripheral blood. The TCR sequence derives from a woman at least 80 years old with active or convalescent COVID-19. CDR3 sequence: CAGSAGGDTQYF. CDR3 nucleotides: TGTGCCGGGAGTGCGGGGGGGGATACGCAGTATTTT.